Listed below are T cell receptor beta chains from one sample, sequenced in a study of T cells in pancreatic ductal adenocarcinoma. Clones were sequenced by immunoSEQ multiplex PCR, and TCRdb holds only the in-frame ones, with some missing. Here the sample spans thousands of clones, over 65% being singletons. Sequencing used pancreatic tumor tissue. The receptors derive from a human donor with pancreatic ductal adenocarcinoma. Each CDR3 is given with its conserved first and last residue. Fields, in order: J gene, V gene, clone size, CDR3 length, D gene, CDR3 protein, CDR3 DNA. D genes are given only for firm matches. Not all rows give a size; the values are once, few, many and, for expanded clones, a class.

>TRBJ2-1|TRBV7-3|few|13|-
CASSLNPYNEQFF
TGTGCCAGCAGCTTAAACCCCTACAATGAGCAGTTCTTC
>TRBJ1-2|TRBV30|few|13|TRBD1
CAWSVQGARGYTF
TGTGCCTGGAGTGTACAGGGGGCGAGGGGCTACACCTTC
>TRBJ1-5|TRBV19|-|14|-
CASSSPRGGQPQHF
TGTGCCAGTAGTTCGCCCAGGGGCGGTCAGCCCCAGCATTTT
>TRBJ2-7|TRBV6-6|large|13|-
CASSYLDNYKQYF
TGTGCCAGCAGTTACCTCGATAACTACAAGCAGTACTTC
>TRBJ2-1|TRBV27|-|13|-
CASSGQNHNEQFF
TGTGCCAGCAGTGGACAGAATCACAATGAGCAGTTCTTC
>TRBJ2-2|TRBV7-3|-|16|-
CASSPRGATNTGELFF
TGTGCCAGCAGTCCCCGTGGCGCCACCAACACCGGGGAGCTGTTTTTT
>TRBJ2-7|TRBV7-9|-|16|-
CASSSLTGTPGREQYF
TGTGCCAGCAGCTCGCTAACCGGGACCCCTGGCCGGGAGCAGTACTTC
>TRBJ2-7|TRBV4-2|-|16|TRBD2
CASSLVLAGADYEQYF
TGTGCCAGCAGCTTGGTACTAGCGGGGGCTGATTACGAGCAGTACTTC
>TRBJ2-7|TRBV5-1|-|15|-
CASSLSTGFGYEQYF
TGCGCCAGCAGCCTATCCACAGGGTTCGGCTACGAGCAGTACTTC
>TRBJ1-1|TRBV7-2|-|18|-
CASSFLPSGAGTYTEAFF
TGTGCCAGCAGCTTCCTCCCATCAGGGGCAGGAACTTACACTGAAGCTTTCTTT
>TRBJ2-2|TRBV2|-|17|TRBD2
CASSLTSGRPNTGELFF
TGTGCCAGCAGCCTGACTAGCGGGAGGCCGAACACCGGGGAGCTGTTTTTT
>TRBJ2-3|TRBV2|-|15|-
CASSPTGREADTQYF
TGTGCCAGCTCACCAACAGGCAGGGAGGCAGATACGCAGTATTTT
>TRBJ1-4|TRBV7-2|-|14|-
CASSLRATNEKLFF
TGTGCCAGCAGCCTCAGGGCAACTAATGAAAAACTGTTTTTT
>TRBJ2-7|TRBV28|few|14|TRBD2
CATLSGRASYEQYF
TGTGCCACCCTAAGCGGGAGGGCCTCCTACGAGCAGTACTTC
>TRBJ1-5|TRBV6-1|-|15|-
CASSEGVEGNQPQHF
TGTGCCAGCAGTGAAGGGGTGGAAGGCAATCAGCCCCAGCATTTT
>TRBJ2-3|TRBV2|-|16|TRBD2
CASSVRASGGPDTQYF
TGTGCCAGCAGTGTTAGGGCTAGCGGGGGCCCAGATACGCAGTATTTT
>TRBJ1-2|TRBV5-4|-|13|-
CASSQGPLYGYTF
TGCGCCAGCAGCCAAGGACCCCTCTATGGCTACACCTTC
>TRBJ1-4|TRBV5-1|-|15|-
CASSLEPGMNEKLFF
TGCGCCAGCAGCTTGGAGCCGGGTATGAATGAAAAACTGTTTTTT
>TRBJ2-3|TRBV13|-|11|-
CASSSTDTQYF
TGTGCCAGCAGCAGCACAGATACGCAGTATTTT
>TRBJ2-7|TRBV7-2|-|13|-
CASGGGNQLEQYF
TGTGCCAGCGGTGGAGGGAATCAGCTAGAGCAGTACTTC
>TRBJ1-1|TRBV5-8|once|15|-
CASSWGKGRYTEAFF
TGTGCCAGCAGCTGGGGGAAGGGCAGGTACACTGAAGCTTTCTTT
>TRBJ2-5|TRBV28|few|17|-
CASSTTGRLAQQETQYF
TGTGCCAGCAGCACAACAGGGAGGCTAGCGCAACAAGAGACCCAGTACTTC
>TRBJ2-3|TRBV6-6|-|15|-
CASSYPGLMGDTQYF
TGTGCCAGCAGTTACCCGGGACTCATGGGAGATACGCAGTATTTT
>TRBJ1-6|TRBV11-3|-|15|-
CASSLGAGRNSPLHF
TGTGCCAGCAGCTTAGGGGCAGGGCGTAATTCACCCCTCCACTTT
>TRBJ1-1|TRBV27|-|16|TRBD1
CASSLDRGRRGTEAFF
TGTGCCAGCAGTCTCGACAGGGGGCGCCGCGGGACTGAAGCTTTCTTT
>TRBJ1-1|TRBV6-6|-|14|TRBD1
CASSYGTGGTEAFF
TGTGCCAGCAGTTACGGGACAGGGGGCACTGAAGCTTTCTTT
>TRBJ2-7|TRBV7-2|-|15|TRBD1
CASSLGGTGTYEQYF
TGTGCCAGCAGCCTAGGGGGGACAGGGACCTACGAGCAGTACTTC
>TRBJ2-7|TRBV11-2|once|14|TRBD2
CASRSRGYSYEQYF
TGTGCCAGCAGGTCGCGGGGGTACTCCTACGAGCAGTACTTC
>TRBJ2-2|TRBV6-6|once|11|-
CASTVTGELFF
TGTGCCAGCACCGTGACCGGGGAGCTGTTTTTT
>TRBJ2-1|TRBV19|-|15|TRBD1
CASSLPDRAYNEQFF
TGTGCCAGTAGCCTACCTGACAGGGCGTACAATGAGCAGTTCTTC
>TRBJ2-2|TRBV30|-|13|TRBD1
CAWSGQGAGELFF
TGTGCCTGGTCGGGACAGGGGGCCGGGGAGCTGTTTTTT
>TRBJ1-1|TRBV11-1|-|13|-
CASGAGAGTEAFF
TGTGCCAGCGGGGCGGGGGCAGGTACTGAAGCTTTCTTT
>TRBJ2-7|TRBV9|once|15|TRBD2
CASSVAAERGYEQYF
TGTGCCAGCAGCGTAGCGGCTGAGCGGGGCTACGAGCAGTACTTC